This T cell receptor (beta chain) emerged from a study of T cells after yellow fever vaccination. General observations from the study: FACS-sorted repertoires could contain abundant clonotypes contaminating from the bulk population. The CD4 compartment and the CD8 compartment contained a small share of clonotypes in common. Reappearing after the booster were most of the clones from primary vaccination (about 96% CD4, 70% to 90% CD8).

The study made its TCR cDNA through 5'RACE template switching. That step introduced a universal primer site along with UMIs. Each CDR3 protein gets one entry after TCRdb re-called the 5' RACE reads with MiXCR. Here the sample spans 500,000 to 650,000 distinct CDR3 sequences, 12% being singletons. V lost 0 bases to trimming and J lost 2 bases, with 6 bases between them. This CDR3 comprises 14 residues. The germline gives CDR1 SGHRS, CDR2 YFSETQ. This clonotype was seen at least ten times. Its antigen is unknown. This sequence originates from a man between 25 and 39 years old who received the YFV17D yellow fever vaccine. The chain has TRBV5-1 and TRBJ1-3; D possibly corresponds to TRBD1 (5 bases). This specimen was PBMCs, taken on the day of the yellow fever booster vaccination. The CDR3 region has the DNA TGCGCCAGCAGCTTGGTAGGGGCTGGAAACACCATATATTTT. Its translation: CASSLVGAGNTIYF.